A single sample gave rise to the 9 T cell receptor beta chains below, sequenced in a study of T cell responses to AZD1222 COVID-19 vaccine. Sequencing used immunoSEQ multiplex PCR; TCRdb keeps in-frame clones, though not all of them. The repertoire holds 90,000 or so clones, around 90% seen once, with approximately 15% in the top ten. Sequenced material: peripheral blood, taken on day 0 of AZD1222 vaccination. Every receptor here comes from an adult in good health.

This clone was seen a single time. The rearrangement links TRBV5-5 to TRBJ1-6; TRBD1 is a possible D gene (6 bases). Germline values: CDR1 SGHKS, CDR2 YYEKEE (reference sequence). The CDR3 covers 16 residues. V gave up 0 bases and J gave up 7 bases, with 14 bases separating them. The CDR3 loop reads CASSLGHRDTNSPLHF. CDR3 DNA sequence: TGTGCCAGCAGCTTGGGTCATCGGGACACCAATTCACCCCTCCACTTT.

The chain employs TRBV30 and TRBJ1-1; perhaps TRBD1 as D (5 bases). This CDR3 comprises 10 residues. Germline V gene data show CDR1 as GTSNPN and CDR2 as SVGIG (reference sequence). V lost 4 bases, J lost 10 bases, and 10 bases lay in between. The CDR3: CAWMGGGAFF. In nucleotides, the CDR3 is TGTGCCTGGATGGGCGGGGGAGCTTTCTTT.

V and J are TRBV5-6 and TRBJ2-1; D is unclear. The CDR3 spans 15 residues. In germline, CDR1 is SGHDT, CDR2 YYEEEE. V was pared by 0 bases and J by 4 bases, with 11 bases between. The CDR3 DNA reads TGTGCCAGCAGCTTGGGGCGTGGCGGATACAATGAGCAGTTCTTC. Amino acids: CASSLGRGGYNEQFF.

The rearrangement uses TRBV2 and TRBJ2-1, with unresolved D. Trimming pared 5 bases from V and 7 bases from J, leaving 21 bases between. The CDR3 consists of 16 residues. Germline CDR1 is SNHLY and CDR2 is FYNNEI. Written as DNA, the CDR3 is TGTGCCAGCAGTCATGTCGCTAGTCCCCATCGGAATGAGCAGTTCTTC. Its protein product is CASSHVASPHRNEQFF.

V and J are TRBV13 and TRBJ2-2; 8 bases are shared with TRBD2. Germline trimming cut 4 bases from V and 4 bases from J; bases unmatched to any gene: 5. The CDR3 covers 15 residues. The germline gives CDR1 PRHDT, CDR2 FYEKMQ (reference sequence). Written as DNA, the CDR3 is TGTGCCAGCAGCTCCCGACTAGCGTTCACCGGGGAGCTGTTTTTT. It translates to CASSSRLAFTGELFF. Complete variable domain (other parts from reference TRBV13 and TRBJ2-2): AAGVIQSPRHLIKEKRETATLKCYPIPRHDTVYWYQQGPGQDPQFLISFYEKMQSDKGSIPDRFSAQQFSDYHSELNMSSLELGDSALYFCASSSRLAFTGELFFGEGSRLTVL.

This chain uses TRBV29-1 with TRBJ2-7; D is uncertain. Germline CDR1 reads SQVTM; CDR2 reads ANQGSEA. The CDR3 consists of 11 residues. The V gene lost 4 bases and the J gene lost 6 bases, with 10 bases spanning the gap. The CDR3 DNA sequence: TGCAGCGTTGGGTCTGGGTCCGAGCAGTACTTC. Translating gives CSVGSGSEQYF.

The rearrangement uses TRBV29-1 and TRBJ1-2, with a tentative D call TRBD1 (5 bases). Trimming removed 4 bases at V and 4 bases at J, with 22 bases between. There are 16 residues in the CDR3. Germline CDR1 reads SQVTM; CDR2 reads ANQGSEA. The CDR3 DNA follows: TGCAGCGTTGGGAGCTATTTGGCAGGGCAGCTCTATGGCTACACCTTC. This encodes CSVGSYLAGQLYGYTF.

The chain combines TRBV4-2 with TRBJ2-1; D gene unclear. The germline V gene has CDR1 LGHNA and CDR2 YNFKEQ. CDR3 length: 11 residues. V lost 1 base and J 9 bases, leaving 4 bases between the germline ends. The CDR3 DNA is TGTGCCAGCAGCCAAGGTCGTGAGCAGTTCTTC. Translated: CASSQGREQFF.

The rearrangement uses TRBV5-1 and TRBJ1-1; TRBD1 aligns across 8 bases. CDR1 SGHRS and CDR2 YFSETQ come from the germline V gene. The CDR3 runs to 15 residues. With 3 bases clipped from V and 5 bases from J, the junction kept 9 bases outside the gene matches. The CDR3 region has the DNA TGCGCCAGCAGCTCCTCAGGGGGCGGTAGGACTGAAGCTTTCTTT. Its protein product is CASSSSGGGRTEAFF. The whole variable domain, filled in from reference TRBV5-1 and TRBJ1-1, reads KAGVTQTPRYLIKTRGQQVTLSCSPISGHRSVSWYQQTPGQGLQFLFEYFSETQRNKGNFPGRFSGRQFSNSRSEMNVSTLELGDSALYLCASSSSGGGRTEAFFGQGTRLTVV.